Sequencing of this T cell receptor beta chain was carried out in a study of cytomegalovirus exposure and HLA in healthy donors. The donors were part of the roughly 130-subject validation cohort, which stood apart from the approximately 700-subject first cohort. Sequencing used immunoSEQ multiplex PCR; TCRdb keeps in-frame clones, though not all of them. The sample includes 250,000 to 300,000 clones, around 89% of them seen just once. The sequencing sample was made of PBMCs. The receptor's source is a woman between 18 and 29 years old in good health and CMV-seronegative.

Written as DNA, the CDR3 is TGTGCCAGCAGCTTCACAGGGAGCTACGAGCAGTACGTC. It encodes CASSFTGSYEQYV. The V call is TRBV5-4, the J call TRBJ2-7, with a possible D match to TRBD1 (6 bases). Trimming removed 2 bases at V and 3 bases at J, with 9 bases between. The germline CDR1 and CDR2 sequences are SGHNT and YYREEE (reference sequence). The CDR3 runs 13 residues.